This T cell receptor beta chain was observed in a study of T cells after yellow fever vaccination (dated by TCRdb to the late 2010s). At the level of the whole study: Libraries from fractions with low cell numbers were prepared with the SMART-Seq v4 Ultra Low Input RNA kit. Blood was collected at multiple timepoints before and after primary and secondary immunization, and bulk PBMC replicates and cell subsets were isolated. Two healthy male donors made up the cohort, one aged 18 to 29 years and the other aged 30 to 40 years. To follow T-cell clones before and after both primary and booster YFV17D yellow fever vaccination, bulk TCR alpha and beta repertoires underwent longitudinal sequencing.

What the study reported, not specific to this receptor: A small fraction of clonotypes showed up in both the CD4 and CD8 compartments, probably as a result of convergent recombination. Compared with the primary T-cell response, the secondary T-cell response was faster but weaker, reaching its peak on day 5 rather than on day 15. Most clones expanded after primary vaccination (96% of CD4 and around 88% of CD8) were re-detected after the booster, suggesting that broad memory maintenance occurred. Only a couple of donors were included in the study, so the extent to which the findings can be generalized is limited. Computational filtering was needed because FACS-sorted repertoires could contain abundant contaminating clonotypes from the bulk population.

CDR1 MNHNY and CDR2 SVGAGI were looked up in the germline V gene (reference sequence). The CDR3 starts with the cysteine, ends with the phenylalanine, and has 12 residues. The CDR3 DNA has 36 bases and is translated from base 1. The junction carries 9 bases between V and J, which are trimmed by 8 bases and 1 base respectively. The sample's treatment or condition label is to be understood as: live attenuated yellow fever vaccine strain. A standard Ficoll-Paque protocol was used to isolate PBMCs from peripheral blood. CD4 and CD8 T-cell fractions were isolated with Dynabeads CD4 and CD8 positive selection kits. TriZol was used to extract RNA from bulk PBMCs, CD4 and CD8 fractions, and dextramer-positive and dextramer-negative fractions. Ten or more counts support this clonotype. Which antigen it targets is not known. Nothing much larger sits one base from this clone, and base qualities are not available.

TCR cDNA was synthesized by 5'RACE template switching, which introduced a universal primer site and unique molecular identifiers. cDNA synthesis was primed from both the TCR alpha and TCR beta constant segments. Library amplification used two PCR steps, and the second PCR step added sample barcodes and sequencing adapters. Sequencing of libraries was done on Illumina HiSeq 2500 (2x100 bp) or NovaSeq (2x150 bp). On the authors' methods: MIGEC was used to demultiplex reads and collapse the reads into UMI consensus sequences, and MiXCR was used for V(D)J alignment. Clonotypes responding to the vaccine were identified with edgeR on replicate PBMC samples, with the criteria of FDR below 0.01 and a log2 fold change above 5 up to day 15. CD4 or CD8 identity was assigned to each bulk clonotype according to whether the clonotype was present at higher abundance in the sequenced CD4 repertoire or the sequenced CD8 repertoire. TCRdb reprocessed the public reads (quality trimming at Q25 with fastp, clone calling with MiXCR) and kept in-frame beta chains. Rows with a matching CDR3 protein are joined into one entry that keeps the most common DNA and genes. TCRdb's processing, not the authors' own work, is the source of the V and J calls. This sample lists 68,000 or so distinct CDR3 sequences; approximately 7.4% were detected once. In total, the top ten clones hold less than 40% of the sample.

This chain joins TRBV6-6 to TRBJ2-7; confidence is insufficient to name the D gene. The sample in question was CD8+ T cells sorted from PBMCs, obtained 15 days after the yellow fever booster vaccination. This clonotype originated in a man between 25 and 39 years old who received the YFV17D yellow fever vaccine. The DNA sequence reads TGTGCCAGCGCGACGGAGTCCTACGAGCAGTACTTC. Translated, it reads CASATESYEQYF.